These 20 T cell receptor beta chains were all obtained from the same sample, sequenced in a study of blood T cell repertoires in COVID-19. TCRdb keeps only in-frame clones here, not all; method: immunoSEQ multiplex PCR. Of about 37,000 clones listed, over 70% were seen once; the top ten hold around 3%. Sequenced: peripheral blood. The receptors derive from a man aged 70-80 years with COVID-19, enrolled during active disease.

CDR3 amino acids: CASSFSGDGYTF. The DNA for the CDR3 is TGTGCCAGCAGTTTTTCGGGGGATGGCTACACCTTC. V and J are TRBV6-5 and TRBJ1-2; D possibly corresponds to TRBD1 (5 bases). The CDR3 loop spans 12 amino acids. Trimming left V 4 bases short and J 6 bases short, with 9 bases between. Germline lookup yields CDR1 MNHEY and CDR2 SVGAGI.

The V and J genes are TRBV29-1 and TRBJ2-1, with 9 bases identical to TRBD1. Germline CDR1 reads SQVTM; CDR2 reads ANQGSEA. This CDR3 has 14 residues. The ends lost 3 bases at V and 10 bases at J; junction bases unmatched: 10. The CDR3 nucleotides are TGCAGCGTTGAGGTCGCCGGGACAGGGATCGAGCAGTTCTTC. Amino acid sequence: CSVEVAGTGIEQFF.

This clone occurred a few times. This chain links TRBV6-5 with TRBJ2-7; 7 bases agree with TRBD2. The CDR3 covers 16 residues. The junction had 13 bases not matched to a gene; V was cut back by 2 bases and J by 6 bases. From germline, CDR1 is MNHEY and CDR2 SVGAGI. Written as DNA, the CDR3 is TGTGCCAGCAGTTACCCCTCATGGGGAGGGCCAAGCGAGCAGTACTTC. Amino acids: CASSYPSWGGPSEQYF.

The chain recombines TRBV6-2 or TRBV6-3 with TRBJ2-1; TRBD1 matches at 7 bases. J was trimmed by 8 bases and V by 5 bases; bases with no gene match: 12. The CDR3 sequence is 15 residues long. CDR1 is MNHEY, CDR2 SVGEGT, per germline. Here the CDR3 reads CASSSLAQGVDEQFF. DNA for the CDR3: TGTGCCAGCAGTAGCCTAGCCCAGGGGGTTGATGAGCAGTTCTTC.

V gene TRBV10-3 combines with J gene TRBJ2-7; perhaps TRBD2 as D (6 bases). V shed 6 bases and J shed 0 bases, with 18 bases lying between them. Germline V gene sequence: CDR1 ENHRY, CDR2 SYGVKD. This CDR3 has 16 amino acids. CDR3 in DNA: TGTGCCATCAGCCCGATGAGTTGGGGGGACTCCTACGAGCAGTACTTC. Residues: CAISPMSWGDSYEQYF.

V is TRBV29-1 and J is TRBJ2-1; 16 positions match TRBD2. The CDR3 totals 17 residues. In germline, CDR1 is SQVTM, CDR2 ANQGSEA. V was pared by 6 bases and J by 2 bases, with 7 bases of the junction left unmatched. Written as DNA, the CDR3 is TGCAGCGTGGCGGGACTAGCGGGAGGGCGGACCTACAATGAGCAGTTCTTC. This gives the protein CSVAGLAGGRTYNEQFF.

V and J are TRBV28 and TRBJ2-4; 7 bases align to TRBD2. The CDR3 covers 13 residues. In germline, CDR1 is MDHEN, CDR2 SYDVKM. The ends lost 1 base at V and 6 bases at J; junction bases unmatched: 0. Here the CDR3 reads CASSLSGGNIQYF. The CDR3 DNA follows: TGTGCCAGCAGTTTATCGGGGGGAAACATTCAGTACTTC.

The chain is built from TRBV28 and TRBJ2-7; TRBD2 aligns across 11 bases. The length of the CDR3 is 15 residues. V lost 4 bases and J lost 3; bases outside the gene matches: 5. Germline V lookup: CDR1 MDHEN, CDR2 SYDVKM. The CDR3 DNA reads TGTGCCAGCAGTTCCCTAGCGGGGGGTCGCTACGAGCAGTACTTC. Translation gives CASSSLAGGRYEQYF.

This clone was detected a few times. This rearrangement joins TRBV27 to TRBJ2-7; 10 positions agree with TRBD1. With 4 bases clipped from V and 5 bases from J, the junction kept 17 bases outside the gene matches. The CDR3 length is 18 residues. Germline assignment: CDR1 MNHEY and CDR2 SMNVEV (reference sequence). CDR3 loop: CASSSQKYPGQGLNEQYF. The CDR3 region has the DNA TGTGCCAGCAGTTCGCAAAAGTACCCGGGACAGGGGTTAAACGAGCAGTACTTC.

The chain has TRBV3-1 (or the pseudogene TRBV3-2) and TRBJ2-3, with 8 bases lining up with TRBD2. Trimming took 2 bases from V and 3 from J; bases not matched to a gene: 1. There are 14 residues in the CDR3. CDR1 is LGHDT and CDR2 is YNNKEL in the germline V gene (reference sequence). The CDR3 region has the DNA TGTGCCAGCAGCCAATCGGGAGGGACAGATACGCAGTATTTT. Residues: CASSQSGGTDTQYF.

The V call is TRBV4-3, the J call TRBJ2-1; 8 nucleotides align to TRBD2. This CDR3 spans 15 amino acids. Germline-derived CDR1 and CDR2 are LGHNA and YSLEER. The V segment lost 2 bases and the J segment 9 bases; nucleotides outside the gene matches: 9. The CDR3 sequence is CASSQTGTRGLEQFF. In DNA form, the CDR3 reads TGCGCCAGCAGCCAAACCGGGACTAGGGGCCTTGAGCAGTTCTTC.

The chain employs TRBV5-4 and TRBJ2-1; TRBD1 aligns across 11 bases. The CDR3 covers 14 residues. Germline V gene lookup returns CDR1 SGHNT and CDR2 YYREEE (reference sequence). V shed 7 bases, J shed 7 bases, and the junction held 7 bases outside the gene matches. The CDR3 is CASFGDRGSNEQFF. CDR3 coding DNA: TGTGCCAGCTTTGGGGACAGGGGGTCTAATGAGCAGTTCTTC.

This clone was seen only once. The V gene is TRBV7-9, the J gene TRBJ2-1; TRBD1 is a possible D gene (5 bases). CDR3 length: 14 amino acids. CDR1 and CDR2 (germline): SEHNR, FQNEAQ (reference sequence). V lost 5 bases to trimming and J lost 7 bases, with 15 bases between them. The CDR3 loop is CASSLLSGLNEQFF. In DNA form, the CDR3 reads TGTGCCAGCAGCCTCCTGTCAGGGCTTAATGAGCAGTTCTTC.

The chain recombines TRBV20-1 with TRBJ1-3; tentative D call: TRBD1 (5 bases). Germline CDR1 and CDR2: DFQATT and SNEGSKA (reference sequence). The CDR3 sequence is 17 residues long. Trimming took off 3 bases at V and 0 bases at J, with 18 bases between the two ends. CDR3 nucleotide sequence: TGCAGTGCTAGTGAAGGGGCCTCTCAAAACTCTGGAAACACCATATATTTT. This codes for CSASEGASQNSGNTIYF.

V is TRBV7-2 and J is TRBJ2-5; perhaps TRBD1 as D (7 bases). The germline V and J ends were trimmed by 5 bases and 5 bases, with 18 bases remaining between them. Germline CDR1 SGHTA, CDR2 FQGNSA. This CDR3 contains 15 residues. The CDR3 here is CASSDQGGQWETQYF. In DNA, the CDR3 is TGTGCCAGCAGCGACCAGGGGGGTCAATGGGAGACCCAGTACTTC.

The CDR3 bases are TGTGCCAGCAGCTTAATAGGGACTAGCGGGAGGGCTGTCCCAGATACGCAGTATTTT. It yields the protein CASSLIGTSGRAVPDTQYF. The chain recombines TRBV7-2 with TRBJ2-3, with 16 bases identical to TRBD2. With 2 bases clipped from V and 4 bases from J, the junction kept 9 bases outside the gene matches. Germline loops: CDR1 SGHTA, CDR2 FQGNSA. CDR3 size: 19 residues.

The rearrangement joins TRBV30 to TRBJ1-2; 8 bases agree with TRBD1. Trimming cost V 8 bases and J 7 bases; bases outside gene matches: 15. Germline values: CDR1 GTSNPN, CDR2 SVGIG (reference sequence). The CDR3 consists of 14 residues. DNA for the CDR3: TGTGCCATGGCAGGGGGCAGTGGTTTCTCTGGCTACACCTTC. As protein: CAMAGGSGFSGYTF.

The V call is TRBV4-1, the J call TRBJ2-2, with unresolved D. The V gene lost 0 bases and the J gene lost 5 bases, with 16 bases spanning the gap. Germline CDR1 MGHRA, CDR2 YSYEKL. The CDR3 totals 17 residues. The CDR3 spells CASSQDSARPATGELFF. CDR3 in DNA: TGCGCCAGCAGCCAAGACTCAGCGCGTCCTGCTACCGGGGAGCTGTTTTTT.

The chain employs TRBV4-3 and TRBJ2-1, with a possible D match to TRBD1 (5 bases). CDR1 is LGHNA, CDR2 YSLEER, per germline. The length of the CDR3 is 14 residues. Trimming cost V 4 bases and J 8 bases, with 15 bases left between them. The CDR3 loop is CASSRMQGMYEQFF. The CDR3 nucleotides read TGCGCCAGCAGCCGCATGCAGGGCATGTATGAGCAGTTCTTC.

V and J are TRBV19 and TRBJ1-1; D not resolved. The germline V and J ends were trimmed by 1 base and 1 base, with 7 bases remaining between them. The CDR3 is made up of 14 amino acids. Germline V lookup: CDR1 LNHDA, CDR2 SQIVND (reference sequence). CDR3 region: CASSIGAANTEAFF. CDR3 nucleotide sequence: TGTGCCAGTAGTATAGGGGCAGCGAACACTGAAGCTTTCTTT.